This TCR beta chain was identified in a study of T cells in localized non-small cell lung cancer. Study results and caveats: Uninvolved neighboring lung showed the greatest T cell clonality, exceeding tumor.

Note on this clone: The antigen is undetermined.

Sequenced by immunoSEQ multiplex PCR; TCRdb stores in-frame clones only, minus some. The table records around 91,000 clones, roughly 87% of them present only once. Trimming at V came to 2 bases and at J to 12 bases, leaving 11 bases not matched to a gene. This CDR3 has 14 residues. Germline CDR1 SGDLS, CDR2 YYNGEE. The rearrangement uses TRBV9 and TRBJ2-1; 7 nucleotides agree with TRBD1. The origin of this receptor is a man between 40 and 69 years old with stage I squamous cell lung carcinoma. Sequences were derived from peripheral blood, sampled before any cancer treatment. The CDR3 DNA follows: TGTGCCAGCAGCGTGTTGGGGAATGGGGACAGGCAGTTCTTC. This gives the protein CASSVLGNGDRQFF.